These T cell receptor beta chains were read from a single sample in a study of blood T cell repertoires in COVID-19. The assay was immunoSEQ multiplex PCR, and TCRdb's table has in-frame clones only and misses some. The table records under 450,000 clones, roughly 90% of them present only once. The sequencing input was PBMCs or T cells enriched from blood (not recorded which). Receptors were obtained from a woman aged 40 to 55 who had been exposed to COVID-19. Each CDR3 is given with its conserved first and last residue. D genes are given only for firm matches. Rows give clone size only sometimes, using once, few, many, or a class for an expanded clone.

J: TRBJ2-3; D: .; V: TRBV6-2/TRBV6-3; size: .; length: 16; DNA: TGTGCCAGCAGTTACAGTCGGGACAATAGGGCAGATACGCAGTATTTT; CDR3: CASSYSRDNRADTQYF
J: TRBJ1-2; D: .; V: TRBV25-1; size: .; length: 14; DNA: TGTGCCAGCAGTGAATTAGGCAGGCTCTATGGCTACACCTTC; CDR3: CASSELGRLYGYTF
J: TRBJ1-3; D: .; V: TRBV5-5; size: .; length: 16; DNA: TGTGCCAGCAGCGGGATGCGCGGGGGCGCGGGAAACACCATATATTTT; CDR3: CASSGMRGGAGNTIYF
J: TRBJ1-4; D: .; V: TRBV19; size: .; length: 15; DNA: TGTGCCAGTAGTATCCCCCGGGGGGGGGATGAAAAACTGTTTTTT; CDR3: CASSIPRGGDEKLFF
J: TRBJ2-5; D: TRBD2; V: TRBV9; size: .; length: 17; DNA: TGTGCCAGCAGCCCAGGACTAGCGGGACCTGGGAAAGAGACCCAGTACTTC; CDR3: CASSPGLAGPGKETQYF
J: TRBJ2-5; D: .; V: TRBV7-6; size: once; length: 11; DNA: TGTGCCAGCACCCCAGGAGAGACCCAGTACTTC; CDR3: CASTPGETQYF
J: TRBJ2-2; D: .; V: TRBV19; size: .; length: 14; DNA: TGTGCCAGTAGAACAGGGTGGGGCACCGGGGAGCTGTTTTTT; CDR3: CASRTGWGTGELFF
J: TRBJ1-1; D: TRBD1; V: TRBV7-3; size: .; length: 15; DNA: TGTGCCAGCAGCTCCTGGACAGGGATAAACACTGAAGCTTTCTTT; CDR3: CASSSWTGINTEAFF
J: TRBJ1-6; D: TRBD1; V: TRBV7-9; size: once; length: 15; DNA: TGTGCCAGCAGCTTAGGGACAGGGCTCAATTCACCCCTCCACTTT; CDR3: CASSLGTGLNSPLHF
J: TRBJ1-1; D: .; V: TRBV19; size: .; length: 15; DNA: TGTGCCAGTAGTATATGGGGGGGCGCAGAGACTGAAGCTTTCTTT; CDR3: CASSIWGGAETEAFF
J: TRBJ2-1; D: TRBD2; V: TRBV7-3; size: .; length: 16; DNA: TGTGCCAGCAGCTTGACGGGAGGCGGGTCCTACAATGAGCAGTTCTTC; CDR3: CASSLTGGGSYNEQFF
J: TRBJ1-2; D: .; V: TRBV27; size: .; length: 13; DNA: TGTGCCAGCAGTTTATCAGGGGGATATGGCTACACCTTC; CDR3: CASSLSGGYGYTF
J: TRBJ1-2; D: .; V: TRBV7-9; size: few; length: 15; DNA: TGTGCCAGCAGCTTAAAGAGGGAAAGGGACTATGGCTACACCTTC; CDR3: CASSLKRERDYGYTF
J: TRBJ1-6; D: TRBD1; V: TRBV11-1; size: once; length: 16; DNA: TGTGCCAGCAGCCCGCGGACAGGGTTGGTTGGTTCACCCCTCCACTTT; CDR3: CASSPRTGLVGSPLHF
J: TRBJ2-2; D: .; V: TRBV7-8; size: once; length: 15; DNA: TGTGCCAGCAGCATAGTTGCGGGGAACACCGGGGAGCTGTTTTTT; CDR3: CASSIVAGNTGELFF
J: TRBJ2-7; D: .; V: TRBV7-9; size: .; length: 15; DNA: TGTGCCAGCAGCTTAGCGGGCGGGACCAGCCGGGAGCAGTACTTC; CDR3: CASSLAGGTSREQYF
J: TRBJ1-5; D: .; V: TRBV5-5; size: .; length: 15; DNA: TGTGCCAGCAGCTTTCGCGGGGTTGACAATCAGCCCCAGCATTTT; CDR3: CASSFRGVDNQPQHF
J: TRBJ1-2; D: .; V: TRBV19; size: .; length: 15; DNA: TGTGCCAGTAGTTCCCCGGGAGGGGTTAACTATGGCTACACCTTC; CDR3: CASSSPGGVNYGYTF
J: TRBJ2-3; D: TRBD1; V: TRBV7-8; size: .; length: 18; DNA: TGTGCCAGCAGCTTAGGGACAGGCACCAATATCGGCACAGATACGCAGTATTTT; CDR3: CASSLGTGTNIGTDTQYF
J: TRBJ2-5; D: .; V: TRBV5-1; size: .; length: 14; DNA: TGCGCCAGCAGCTTGGCAGCGGGCCAAGAGACCCAGTACTTC; CDR3: CASSLAAGQETQYF
J: TRBJ2-2; D: .; V: TRBV19; size: .; length: 15; DNA: TGTGCCAGTAACATAGGGGGGGATAACACCGGGGAGCTGTTTTTT; CDR3: CASNIGGDNTGELFF
J: TRBJ2-2; D: .; V: TRBV13; size: .; length: 16; DNA: TGTGCCAGCAGACTCCAGGGCGGACGGAACACCGGGGAGCTGTTTTTT; CDR3: CASRLQGGRNTGELFF
J: TRBJ2-7; D: .; V: TRBV2; size: .; length: 13; DNA: TGTGCCAGCAGGTGGGGAGTAGGCTACGAGCAGTACTTC; CDR3: CASRWGVGYEQYF
J: TRBJ1-2; D: .; V: TRBV30; size: .; length: 13; DNA: TGTGCCTGGAGTGTCAGTCTCTCTTTGGGCTACACCTTC; CDR3: CAWSVSLSLGYTF
J: TRBJ1-5; D: .; V: TRBV19; size: .; length: 13; DNA: TGTGCCAGTAGTACTCAGGGGTTTCAGCCCCAGCATTTT; CDR3: CASSTQGFQPQHF
J: TRBJ2-5; D: .; V: TRBV5-4; size: .; length: 15; DNA: TGTGCCAGCAGCCTCGGGGACCTGGGGGCGGAGACCCAGTACTTC; CDR3: CASSLGDLGAETQYF
J: TRBJ1-6; D: TRBD1; V: TRBV7-2; size: .; length: 14; DNA: TGTGCCAGCAGTCGGACAGGGGGGAATTCACCCCTCCACTTT; CDR3: CASSRTGGNSPLHF
J: TRBJ2-1; D: .; V: TRBV11-3; size: .; length: 13; DNA: TGTGCCAGCAGCTCCTCGAAGGGAGGAAGGCAGTTCTTC; CDR3: CASSSSKGGRQFF
J: TRBJ1-5; D: TRBD1; V: TRBV12-3/TRBV12-4; size: .; length: 13; DNA: TGTGCCAGCAGCCCAGGGGGAATTCAGCCCCAGCATTTT; CDR3: CASSPGGIQPQHF